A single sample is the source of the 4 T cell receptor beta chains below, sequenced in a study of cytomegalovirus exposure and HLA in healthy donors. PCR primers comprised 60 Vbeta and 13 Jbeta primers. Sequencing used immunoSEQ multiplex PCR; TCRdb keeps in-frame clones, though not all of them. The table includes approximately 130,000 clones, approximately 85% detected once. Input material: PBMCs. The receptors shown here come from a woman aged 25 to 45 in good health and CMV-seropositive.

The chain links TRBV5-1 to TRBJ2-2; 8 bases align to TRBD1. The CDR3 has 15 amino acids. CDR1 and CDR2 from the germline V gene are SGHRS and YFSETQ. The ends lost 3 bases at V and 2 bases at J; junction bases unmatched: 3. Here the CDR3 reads CASSWTGQNTGELFF. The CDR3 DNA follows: TGCGCCAGCAGCTGGACAGGGCAAAACACCGGGGAGCTGTTTTTT.

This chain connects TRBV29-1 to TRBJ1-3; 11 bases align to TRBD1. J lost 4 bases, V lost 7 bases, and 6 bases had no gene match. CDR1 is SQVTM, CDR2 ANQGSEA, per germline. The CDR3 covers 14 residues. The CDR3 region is CSAGQGAGGNTIYF. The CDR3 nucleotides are TGCAGCGCCGGACAGGGGGCGGGCGGAAACACCATATATTTT.

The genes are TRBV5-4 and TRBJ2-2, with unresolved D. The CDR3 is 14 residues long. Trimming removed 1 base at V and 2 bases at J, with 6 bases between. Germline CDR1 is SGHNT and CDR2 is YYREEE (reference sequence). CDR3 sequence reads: CASSLTGNTGELFF. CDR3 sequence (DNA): TGTGCCAGCAGCTTGACGGGTAACACCGGGGAGCTGTTTTTT.

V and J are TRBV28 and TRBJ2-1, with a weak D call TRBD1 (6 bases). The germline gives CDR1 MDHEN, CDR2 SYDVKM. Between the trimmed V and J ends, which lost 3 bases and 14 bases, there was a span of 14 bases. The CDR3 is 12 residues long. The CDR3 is CASSLPNRDEFF. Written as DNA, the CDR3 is TGTGCCAGCAGTTTGCCCAACAGGGACGAGTTCTTC.